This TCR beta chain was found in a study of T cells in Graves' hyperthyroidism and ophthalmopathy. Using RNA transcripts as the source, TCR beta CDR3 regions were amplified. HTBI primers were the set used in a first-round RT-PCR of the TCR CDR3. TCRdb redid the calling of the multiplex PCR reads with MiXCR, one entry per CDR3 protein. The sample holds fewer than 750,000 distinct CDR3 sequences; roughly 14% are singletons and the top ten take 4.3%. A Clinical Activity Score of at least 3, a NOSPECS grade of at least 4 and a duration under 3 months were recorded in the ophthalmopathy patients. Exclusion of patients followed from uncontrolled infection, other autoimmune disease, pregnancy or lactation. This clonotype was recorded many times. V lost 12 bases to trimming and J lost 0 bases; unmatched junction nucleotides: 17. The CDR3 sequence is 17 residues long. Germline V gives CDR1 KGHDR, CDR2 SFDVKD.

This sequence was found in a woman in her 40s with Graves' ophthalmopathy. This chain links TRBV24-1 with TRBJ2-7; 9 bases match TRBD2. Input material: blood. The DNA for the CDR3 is TGTGCCTCGCCACCAGGACTAGCGCCGCAGAGCTCCTACGAGCAGTACTTC. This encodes CASPPGLAPQSSYEQYF.